This TCR beta chain emerged from a study of tumor-infiltrating lymphocytes in glioblastoma multiforme. Three nested ARM-PCR rounds with V-beta and C-beta primers built TCRB libraries. No unique molecular identifiers were described for these TCRB libraries. TCRdb fed the multiplex PCR reads into MiXCR, producing one record per CDR3 protein. The repertoire holds approximately 12,000 distinct CDR3 sequences, with roughly 70% as singletons. Study-wide findings and caveats: Functional subtype sorting of these T cells was not performed.

The CDR3 sequence is 16 residues long. The germline gives CDR1 MNHEY, CDR2 SVGAGI. Comment on this clonotype: The antigen remains unidentified. A read error may account for a junction end that differs from germline.

The TCR sequence derives from a male donor with glioblastoma. The sample consisted of brain tumor tissue. The V call is TRBV6-5, the J call TRBJ2-3, with 8 bases that match TRBD1. The DNA for the CDR3 is TGCGCCAGCAGTTATTCGAGGGCAGGGGGCGCAGATACGCAGTATTTT. Translation gives CASSYSRAGGADTQYF.